Below, 27 T cell receptor beta chains from the same sample are listed, as sequenced in a study of siplizumab effects on memory and regulatory T cells. Repertoires were generated with immunoSEQ multiplex PCR, while TCRdb's copy carries only in-frame clones and drops some. The repertoire holds approximately 120,000 clones, around 90% seen once, with under 0.75% in the top ten. The specimen was Tregs sorted from blood. The receptors come from a human donor in good health.

The chain employs TRBV5-3 and TRBJ1-1; 10 nucleotides agree with TRBD1. TRBV5-3 is filed as an ORF, its function uncertain. The CDR3 totals 17 residues. With 2 bases clipped from V and 0 bases from J, the junction kept 7 bases outside the gene matches. In DNA form, the CDR3 reads TGTGCCAGAAGCTTAGACAGGGGGCTGGGGATGAACACTGAAGCTTTCTTT. Protein product: CARSLDRGLGMNTEAFF.

This chain joins TRBV19 and TRBJ1-1; unclear D gene. CDR3 size: 13 residues. Germline CDR1 is LNHDA and CDR2 is SQIVND (reference sequence). V lost 5 bases, J lost 1 base, and 8 bases lay in between. The CDR3 DNA reads TGTGCCAGTAGTCCCCGACAGAACACTGAAGCTTTCTTT. Amino acid sequence: CASSPRQNTEAFF.

The table lists this clone with a count of one. Its ends do not fully match the called genes, so a read error is possible. This chain connects TRBV11-3 to TRBJ2-7; 8 bases agree with TRBD1. CDR3 length: 12 residues. Germline V CDR1 and CDR2: SGHNT, YENEEA. CDR3 residues: CASSSAGQAVNF. DNA of the CDR3: TGTGCCAGCAGCTCCGCGGGACAGGCCGTGAACTTC.

The chain joins TRBV19 to TRBJ2-5; unclear D gene. With 5 bases removed from V and 0 bases from J, the gap between germline ends came to 10 bases. From germline, CDR1 is LNHDA and CDR2 SQIVND (reference sequence). This CDR3 region has 14 residues. CDR3 DNA sequence: TGTGCCAGTAGTCCATCACCCTACCAAGAGACCCAGTACTTC. This encodes CASSPSPYQETQYF.

The chain is built from TRBV10-3 and TRBJ2-7; the D gene is possibly TRBD2 (6 bases). The CDR3 runs 13 residues. Germline lookup yields CDR1 ENHRY and CDR2 SYGVKD. V lost 9 bases and J lost 0, with 12 bases in between. The CDR3 is CAIGVADSYEQYF. The DNA of the CDR3 is TGTGCCATTGGGGTAGCGGACTCCTACGAGCAGTACTTC.

Here the CDR3 reads CASSIPNRGNEQFF. CDR3 in DNA: TGTGCCAGTAGTATCCCGAACAGGGGCAATGAGCAGTTCTTC. The chain carries TRBV19 and TRBJ2-1; 7 positions agree with TRBD1. Germline values: CDR1 LNHDA, CDR2 SQIVND (reference sequence). CDR3 length: 14 residues. The V and J ends lost 3 bases and 6 bases, in that order; junction bases with no gene match: 5.

The chain has TRBV19 and TRBJ1-3; no definite D call. The CDR3 runs 14 residues. V dropped 7 bases and J dropped 4 bases, with 14 bases sitting between them. CDR1 and CDR2 (germline): LNHDA, SQIVND (reference sequence). CDR3 sequence: CASIDAGVGNTIYF. The CDR3 DNA reads as TGTGCCAGTATTGACGCGGGAGTCGGAAACACCATATATTTT.

The chain has TRBV6-5 and TRBJ1-5, with D hard to call. Germline V CDR1 and CDR2: MNHEY, SVGAGI. V was pared by 5 bases and J by 10 bases, with 9 bases between. The CDR3 contains 11 residues. Written as DNA, the CDR3 is TGTGCCAGCAGTGAAGGAGTTCCCCAGCATTTT. The encoded protein is CASSEGVPQHF.

The chain has TRBV2 and TRBJ2-3; 7 bases are a match to TRBD1. The germline V gene has CDR1 SNHLY and CDR2 FYNNEI. The V and J ends lost 6 bases and 3 bases, in that order; junction bases with no gene match: 12. The length of the CDR3 is 16 residues. Written as DNA, the CDR3 is TGTGCCAGCAGCGAAATAGAGACAGGGAGAACAGATACGCAGTATTTT. This sequence encodes CASSEIETGRTDTQYF.

The chain joins TRBV25-1 to TRBJ2-3; 10 bases map to TRBD1. J gave up 4 bases and V 3 bases, and 7 bases lay outside the gene matches. CDR3 size: 16 residues. Per germline, CDR1 MGHDK and CDR2 SYGVNS. In DNA form, the CDR3 reads TGTGCCAGCAGTGACTACGACAGGGGGCCGGCAGATACGCAGTATTTT. It encodes CASSDYDRGPADTQYF. The full variable domain, its missing parts supplied by reference TRBV25-1 and TRBJ2-3, is EADIYQTPRYLVIGTGKKITLECSQTMGHDKMYWYQQDPGMELHLIHYSYGVNSTEKGDLSSESTVSRIRTEHFPLTLESARPSHTSQYLCASSDYDRGPADTQYFGPGTRLTVL.

The chain links TRBV10-3 to TRBJ1-1; D might be TRBD1 (5 bases). This CDR3 is built from 16 residues. CDR1 ENHRY and CDR2 SYGVKD come from the germline V gene. Trimming removed 3 bases at V and 2 bases at J, with 16 bases between. CDR3 sequence: CAISEMGQGDNTEAFF. The CDR3 nucleotides are TGTGCCATCAGTGAAATGGGCCAGGGTGATAACACTGAAGCTTTCTTT.

This clone was recorded only once. This chain joins TRBV11-2 and TRBJ2-7, with TRBD1 identical over 8 bases. V lost 4 bases, J lost 6 bases, and 5 bases stayed unmatched. Germline lookup yields CDR1 SGHAT and CDR2 FQNNGV. The CDR3 has 13 amino acids. The CDR3 here is CASSSGQGGEQYF. The CDR3 DNA reads TGTGCCAGCAGCTCAGGACAGGGAGGCGAGCAGTACTTC.

The chain couples TRBV19 to TRBJ1-3; D unclear. The V end was cut by 4 bases, the J end by 1 base, with 11 bases between. This CDR3 region has 15 residues. CDR1 LNHDA and CDR2 SQIVND come from the germline V gene (reference sequence). CDR3 nucleotide sequence: TGTGCCAGTAGTAATGAGGTCCAATCTGGAAACACCATATATTTT. This encodes CASSNEVQSGNTIYF.

The CDR3 here is CASSLAPQGGSYEQYF. The CDR3 nucleotides are TGCGCCAGCAGCCTTGCCCCGCAGGGAGGATCCTACGAGCAGTACTTC. The V gene is TRBV4-1, the J gene TRBJ2-7; the D gene is possibly TRBD2 (6 bases). The ends were cut back, 4 bases at V and 1 base at J, with 17 bases in the middle. This CDR3 region has 16 residues. The germline CDR1 and CDR2 sequences are MGHRA and YSYEKL.

The J gene is TRBJ1-1, the V gene TRBV5-1; the D gene is possibly TRBD1 (6 bases). The CDR3 spans 14 residues. V lost 5 bases and J lost 1, with 12 bases in between. In germline, CDR1 is SGHRS, CDR2 YFSETQ. The CDR3: CASSRGVTNTEAFF. The CDR3 bases are TGCGCCAGCAGTAGGGGGGTGACGAACACTGAAGCTTTCTTT.

The V call is TRBV5-1, the J call TRBJ2-3; D is uncertain. This CDR3 has 14 amino acids. Trimming took 1 base from V and 2 from J, leaving 8 bases between them. From germline, CDR1 is SGHRS and CDR2 YFSETQ. The CDR3 DNA follows: TGCGCCAGCAGCTTGAGGAGTGACACAGATACGCAGTATTTT. Its protein is CASSLRSDTDTQYF. The whole variable domain, filled in from reference TRBV5-1 and TRBJ2-3, reads KAGVTQTPRYLIKTRGQQVTLSCSPISGHRSVSWYQQTPGQGLQFLFEYFSETQRNKGNFPGRFSGRQFSNSRSEMNVSTLELGDSALYLCASSLRSDTDTQYFGPGTRLTVL.

This clone was recorded only once. The genes are TRBV6-6 and TRBJ1-1; 12 nucleotides align to TRBD1. CDR3 length: 15 residues. J gave up 3 bases and V 6 bases, and 5 bases lay outside the gene matches. CDR1 is MNHNY, CDR2 SVGAGI, per germline (reference sequence). CDR3 nucleotide sequence: TGTGCCAGCAGCATCGGGACAGGGGGCGACACTGAAGCTTTCTTT. It yields the protein CASSIGTGGDTEAFF.

This chain connects TRBV6-6 to TRBJ2-5; TRBD2 agrees at 11 bases. Germline CDR1 is MNHNY and CDR2 is SVGAGI (reference sequence). The V gene end was trimmed by 5 bases and the J gene end by 4 bases; junction bases not matched to a gene: 9. This CDR3 has 16 amino acids. The CDR3 nucleotides are TGTGCCAGCAGTCGCCAACTAGCGGGGGTGGGAGAGACCCAGTACTTC. Protein: CASSRQLAGVGETQYF.

The chain employs TRBV7-8 and TRBJ1-3; D not resolved. Trimming cost V 4 bases and J 0 bases, with 10 bases left between them. Germline lookup yields CDR1 SGHVS and CDR2 FQNEAQ. This CDR3 is 15 amino acids long. CDR3 bases: TGTGCCAGCAGCTCTCCGGGCCACTCTGGAAACACCATATATTTT. It codes for CASSSPGHSGNTIYF.

The CDR3 DNA sequence: TGTGCCAGCAGCGTTAGTGGCGGGGGACGCAATGAGCAGTTCTTC. It is translated as CASSVSGGGRNEQFF. The chain carries TRBV7-9 and TRBJ2-1; 7 nucleotides match TRBD2. CDR1 SEHNR and CDR2 FQNEAQ come from the germline V gene (reference sequence). Germline trimming cut 5 bases from V and 6 bases from J; bases unmatched to any gene: 10. The CDR3 is 15 amino acids.

The chain combines TRBV5-1 with TRBJ1-2, with TRBD1 identical over 7 bases. The CDR3 covers 14 residues. Losses at the gene ends were 4 bases for V and 8 bases for J; bases not matched to a gene: 11. The germline V gene encodes CDR1 SGHRS and CDR2 YFSETQ. CDR3 sequence (DNA): TGCGCCAGCAGCATGGGGGACAGTGCGAAAGGCTACACCTTC. Protein: CASSMGDSAKGYTF.

In DNA form, the CDR3 reads TGTGCCAGCAGCTTACCCGGTTATCAGCCCCAGCATTTT. It translates to CASSLPGYQPQHF. V usage is TRBV7-2 and J usage is TRBJ1-5; D is unclear. V lost 2 bases, J lost 5 bases, and 7 bases lay in between. Germline values: CDR1 SGHTA, CDR2 FQGNSA. There are 13 residues in the CDR3.

The CDR3 region is CASSYSTGVDTQYF. The CDR3 DNA sequence: TGTGCCAGCAGTTACTCGACAGGGGTAGATACGCAGTATTTT. The V call is TRBV6-6, the J call TRBJ2-3; the match to TRBD1 covers 8 bases. The V segment lost 0 bases and the J segment 5 bases; nucleotides outside the gene matches: 1. Germline V lookup: CDR1 MNHNY, CDR2 SVGAGI (reference sequence). This CDR3 has 14 residues.

V usage is TRBV9 and J usage is TRBJ2-3; 9 bases are shared with TRBD2. Trimming took 3 bases from V and 4 from J; bases not matched to a gene: 3. Germline lookup yields CDR1 SGDLS and CDR2 YYNGEE. This CDR3 contains 14 residues. This CDR3 reads CASSGVAGADTQYF. The CDR3, as DNA: TGTGCCAGCAGCGGCGTAGCGGGAGCAGATACGCAGTATTTT. Complete variable domain (other parts from reference TRBV9 and TRBJ2-3): DSGVTQTPKHLITATGQRVTLRCSPRSGDLSVYWYQQSLDQGLQFLIQYYNGEERAKGNILERFSAQQFPDLHSELNLSSLELGDSALYFCASSGVAGADTQYFGPGTRLTVL.

The rearrangement uses TRBV27 and TRBJ2-5, with 7 positions matching TRBD1. The end of the DNA fits TRBJ2-7 better, so the J call may be wrong. Germline lookup yields CDR1 MNHEY and CDR2 SMNVEV (reference sequence). The CDR3 extends over 15 amino acids. The CDR3 here is CASSYMGQSSYEQYF. The CDR3 coding sequence is TGTGCCAGCAGTTATATGGGACAGAGCTCCTACGAGCAGTACTTC.

V usage is TRBV10-3 and J usage is TRBJ2-3, with unresolved D. V shed 3 bases and J shed 3 bases, with 10 bases lying between them. CDR3 length: 14 amino acids. Per the germline V gene, CDR1 is ENHRY and CDR2 is SYGVKD. CDR3 DNA: TGTGCCATCAGTGATGGAGCAGCGACAGATACGCAGTATTTT. Its translation: CAISDGAATDTQYF.

J is TRBJ1-2 and V is TRBV12-5, with a possible D match to TRBD1 (5 bases). Germline V CDR1 and CDR2: LGHNT, FRNRAP. The V end lost 5 bases, the J end lost 7 bases, and 20 bases lay between the germline ends. The CDR3 totals 15 residues. The CDR3 spells CASGTTGTAPFGYTF. The CDR3 region has the DNA TGTGCTAGTGGTACAACCGGGACCGCGCCTTTTGGCTACACCTTC.